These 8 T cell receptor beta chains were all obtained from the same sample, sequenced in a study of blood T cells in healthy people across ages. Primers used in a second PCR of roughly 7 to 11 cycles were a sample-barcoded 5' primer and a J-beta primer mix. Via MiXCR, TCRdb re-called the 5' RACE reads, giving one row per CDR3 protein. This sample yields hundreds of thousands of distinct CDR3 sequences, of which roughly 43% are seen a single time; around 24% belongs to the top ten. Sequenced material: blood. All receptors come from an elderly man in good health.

The DNA of the CDR3 is TGTGCCAGCAGTTACGGACAGGCGGGCATTCAGTACTTC. Its protein is CASSYGQAGIQYF. The rearrangement links TRBV6-2 or TRBV6-3 to TRBJ2-4; 7 bases are a match to TRBD1. V was pared by 2 bases and J by 9 bases, with 4 bases of the junction left unmatched. The CDR3 extends over 13 amino acids. Germline V CDR1 and CDR2: MNHEY, SVGEGT.

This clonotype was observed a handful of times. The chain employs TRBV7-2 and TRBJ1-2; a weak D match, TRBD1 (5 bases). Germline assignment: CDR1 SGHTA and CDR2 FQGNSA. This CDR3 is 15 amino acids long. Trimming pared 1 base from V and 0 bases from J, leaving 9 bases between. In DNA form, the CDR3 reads TGTGCCAGCAGCTTAGTCCGGGGGACTAACTATGGCTACACCTTC. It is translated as CASSLVRGTNYGYTF. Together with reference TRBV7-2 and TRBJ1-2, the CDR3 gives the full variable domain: GAGVSQSPSNKVTEKGKDVELRCDPISGHTALYWYRQSLGQGLEFLIYFQGNSAPDKSGLPSDRFSAERTGGSVSTLTIQRTQQEDSAVYLCASSLVRGTNYGYTFGSGTRLTVV.

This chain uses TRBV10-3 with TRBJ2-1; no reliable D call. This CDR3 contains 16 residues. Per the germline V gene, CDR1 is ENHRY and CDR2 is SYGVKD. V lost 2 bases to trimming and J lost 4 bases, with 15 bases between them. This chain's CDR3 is CAISEPRLTVYNEQFF. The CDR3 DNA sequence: TGTGCCATCAGTGAGCCGAGGTTAACGGTTTACAATGAGCAGTTCTTC.

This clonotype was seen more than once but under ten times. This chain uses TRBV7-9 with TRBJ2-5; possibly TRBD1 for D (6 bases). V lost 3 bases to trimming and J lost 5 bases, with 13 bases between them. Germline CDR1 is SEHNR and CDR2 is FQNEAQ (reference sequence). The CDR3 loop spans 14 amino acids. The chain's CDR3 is CASSFRTVSETQYF. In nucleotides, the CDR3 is TGTGCCAGCAGCTTCCGGACAGTCAGCGAGACCCAGTACTTC.

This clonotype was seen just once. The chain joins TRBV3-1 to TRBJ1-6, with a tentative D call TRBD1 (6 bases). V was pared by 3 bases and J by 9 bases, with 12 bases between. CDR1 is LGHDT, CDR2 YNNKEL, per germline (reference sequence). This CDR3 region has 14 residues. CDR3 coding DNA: TGTGCCAGCAGCCACTCGGGGGCCGGTTCACCCCTCCACTTT. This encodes CASSHSGAGSPLHF.

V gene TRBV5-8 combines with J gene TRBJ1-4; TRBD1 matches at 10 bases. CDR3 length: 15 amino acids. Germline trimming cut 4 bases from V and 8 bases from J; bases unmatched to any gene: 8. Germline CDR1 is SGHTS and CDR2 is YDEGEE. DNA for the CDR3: TGTGCCAGCAGCCAAGCCCGGGACAGGGGCGAAAAACTGTTTTTT. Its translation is CASSQARDRGEKLFF.

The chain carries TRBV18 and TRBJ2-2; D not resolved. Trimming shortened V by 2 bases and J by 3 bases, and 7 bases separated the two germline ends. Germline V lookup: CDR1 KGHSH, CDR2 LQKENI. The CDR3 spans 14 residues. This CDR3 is CASSPGTDTGELFF. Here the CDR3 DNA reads TGTGCCAGCTCACCAGGAACAGACACCGGGGAGCTGTTTTTT.

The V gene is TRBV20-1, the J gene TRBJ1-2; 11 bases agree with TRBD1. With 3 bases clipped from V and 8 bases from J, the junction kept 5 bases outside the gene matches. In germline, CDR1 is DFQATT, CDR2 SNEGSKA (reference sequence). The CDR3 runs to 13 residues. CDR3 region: CSASGQGAWGYTF. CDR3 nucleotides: TGCAGTGCTAGTGGACAGGGGGCTTGGGGCTACACCTTC.